Sequencing of this T cell receptor (beta chain) was carried out in a study of T-cell memory formation after mild COVID-19. Study overall: TCR clusters were mostly confined to one donor each.

TCRdb itself ran the 5' RACE reads through MiXCR, one entry per CDR3 protein. The sample lists some 440,000 distinct CDR3 sequences; more than 20% were seen once. Germline loops: CDR1 LNHNV, CDR2 YYDKDF (reference sequence). V shed 7 bases and J shed 6 bases, with 14 bases lying between them. The CDR3 contains 13 residues. This clonotype was seen once. This chain connects TRBV15 to TRBJ2-3, with TRBD2 as a possible D gene (6 bases). Specimen: PBMCs or a T cell subset sorted from them (not recorded which). The sequence was obtained from an adult woman who had mild COVID-19 (a few samples of this study predate the infection). Cell type and time point are not known. The chain's CDR3 is CATTVGRWDTQYF. CDR3 nucleotides: TGTGCCACCACGGTGGGGAGGTGGGATACGCAGTATTTT.